This T cell receptor (beta chain) was identified during a study of blood T cells in healthy people across ages. Points from the study as a whole: Unsorted PBMCs prevented conclusive naive versus antigen-experienced comparison.

A sample-barcoded 5' primer and a J-beta primer mix were used in a second PCR of roughly 7 to 11 cycles. TCRdb used MiXCR to reprocess the 5' RACE reads, holding one entry per CDR3 protein. This sample has hundreds of thousands of distinct CDR3 sequences; approximately 48% occur once, and the top ten carry about a fifth. Notes on this clonotype: The antigen remains unidentified.

The specimen sequenced was blood. The TCR was taken from a man in his sixties in good health.

Here the CDR3 DNA reads TGTGCCAGCAGCCAACCGGGACTAGCGGGATACTCTAGCACAGATACGCAGTATTTT. The encoded protein is CASSQPGLAGYSSTDTQYF. The rearrangement joins TRBV14 to TRBJ2-3; 13 bases are a match to TRBD2. Losses at the gene ends were 2 bases for V and 0 bases for J; bases not matched to a gene: 8. The CDR3 spans 19 residues. Germline V gives CDR1 SGHDN, CDR2 FVKESK.